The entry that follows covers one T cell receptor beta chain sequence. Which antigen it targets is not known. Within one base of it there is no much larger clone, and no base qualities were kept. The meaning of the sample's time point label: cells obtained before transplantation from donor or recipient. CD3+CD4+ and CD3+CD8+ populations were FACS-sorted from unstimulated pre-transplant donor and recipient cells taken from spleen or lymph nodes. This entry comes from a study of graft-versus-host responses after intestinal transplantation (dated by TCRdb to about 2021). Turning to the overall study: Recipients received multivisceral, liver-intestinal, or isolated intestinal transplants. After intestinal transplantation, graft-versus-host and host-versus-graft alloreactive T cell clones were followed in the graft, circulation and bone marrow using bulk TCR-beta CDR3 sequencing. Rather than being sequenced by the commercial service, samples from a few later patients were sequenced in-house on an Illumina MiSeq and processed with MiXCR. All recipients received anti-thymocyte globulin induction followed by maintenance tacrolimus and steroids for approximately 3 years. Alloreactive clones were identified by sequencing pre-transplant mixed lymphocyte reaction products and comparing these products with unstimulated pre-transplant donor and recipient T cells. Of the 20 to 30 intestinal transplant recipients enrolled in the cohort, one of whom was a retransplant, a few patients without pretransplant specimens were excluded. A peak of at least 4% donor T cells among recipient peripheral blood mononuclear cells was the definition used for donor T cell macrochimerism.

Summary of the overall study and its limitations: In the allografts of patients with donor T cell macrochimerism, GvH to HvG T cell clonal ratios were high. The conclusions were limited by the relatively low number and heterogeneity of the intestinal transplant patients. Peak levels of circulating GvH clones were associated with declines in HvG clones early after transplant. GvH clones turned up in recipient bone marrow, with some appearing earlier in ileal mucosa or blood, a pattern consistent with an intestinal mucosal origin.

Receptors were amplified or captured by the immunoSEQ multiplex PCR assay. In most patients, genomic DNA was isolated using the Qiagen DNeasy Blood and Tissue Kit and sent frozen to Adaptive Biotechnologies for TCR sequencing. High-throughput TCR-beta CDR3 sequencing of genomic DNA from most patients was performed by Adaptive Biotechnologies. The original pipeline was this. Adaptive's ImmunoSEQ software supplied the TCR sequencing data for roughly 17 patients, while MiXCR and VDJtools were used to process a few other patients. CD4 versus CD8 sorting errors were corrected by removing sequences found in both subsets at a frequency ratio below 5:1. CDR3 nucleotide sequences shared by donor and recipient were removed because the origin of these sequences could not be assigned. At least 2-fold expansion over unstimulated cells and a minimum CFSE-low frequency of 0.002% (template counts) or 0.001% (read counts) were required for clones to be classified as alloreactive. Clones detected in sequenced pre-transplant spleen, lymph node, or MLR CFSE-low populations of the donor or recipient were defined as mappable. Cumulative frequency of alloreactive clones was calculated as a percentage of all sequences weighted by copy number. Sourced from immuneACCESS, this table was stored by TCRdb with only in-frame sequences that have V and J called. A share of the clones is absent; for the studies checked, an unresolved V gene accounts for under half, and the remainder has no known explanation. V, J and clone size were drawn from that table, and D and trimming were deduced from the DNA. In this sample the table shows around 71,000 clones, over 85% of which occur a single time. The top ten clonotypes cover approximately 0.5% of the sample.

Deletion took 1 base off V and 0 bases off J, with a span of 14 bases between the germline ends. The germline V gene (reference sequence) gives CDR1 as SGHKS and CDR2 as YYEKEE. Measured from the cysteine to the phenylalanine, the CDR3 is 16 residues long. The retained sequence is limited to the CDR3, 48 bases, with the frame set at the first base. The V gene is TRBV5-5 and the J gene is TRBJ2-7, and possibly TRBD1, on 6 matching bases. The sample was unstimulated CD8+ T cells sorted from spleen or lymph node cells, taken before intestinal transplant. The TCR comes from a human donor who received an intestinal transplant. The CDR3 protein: CASSLIQGSPSYEQYF. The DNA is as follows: TGTGCCAGCAGCTTGATACAGGGAAGCCCCTCCTACGAGCAGTACTTC.